These 5 T cell receptor beta chains share one sample of origin, sequenced in a study of shared clonotypes between healthy human individuals. The repertoire was sequenced with immunoSEQ multiplex PCR; TCRdb's copy has only in-frame clones and lacks some. The sample yields 2,500,000 or so clones, 80% to 95% seen once. The material sequenced was naive CD4+ T cells from PBMCs. Subset noted: CD45RA+ positively selected. The receptors shown here come from a man between 18 and 29 years old in good health. Some clones in this sample may be carry-over from other donors' samples.

This chain connects TRBV10-2 to TRBJ2-1, with D perhaps TRBD1 (6 bases). V was cut by 3 bases and J by 6 bases, with 24 bases left in between. There are 18 residues in the CDR3. From germline, CDR1 is WSHSY and CDR2 SAAADI. CDR3 sequence: CASSEGPPGQTGRNEQFF. In DNA form, the CDR3 reads TGCGCCAGCAGTGAAGGCCCGCCCGGACAGACAGGCCGCAATGAGCAGTTCTTC.

V is TRBV14 and J is TRBJ1-2; D is perhaps TRBD1 (5 bases). This CDR3 has 15 residues. Germline V gives CDR1 SGHDN, CDR2 FVKESK. V was shortened by 4 bases and J by 5 bases, with 17 bases between the two germline ends. CDR3 residues: CASSRGVRPLYGYTF. The CDR3, as DNA: TGTGCCAGCAGCCGAGGGGTCAGGCCCCTATATGGCTACACCTTC.

The V call is TRBV9, the J call TRBJ1-2, with 9 bases that match TRBD1. This CDR3 has 13 amino acids. J gave up 5 bases and V 3 bases, and 2 bases lay outside the gene matches. The germline V gene encodes CDR1 SGDLS and CDR2 YYNGEE. CDR3 DNA: TGTGCCAGCAGCGCCGACAGGGGGTATGGCTACACCTTC. It yields the protein CASSADRGYGYTF.

The V gene is TRBV11-2, the J gene TRBJ2-1; 7 bases match TRBD1. Germline CDR1 SGHAT, CDR2 FQNNGV. This CDR3 comprises 16 residues. V was clipped by 5 bases and J by 4 bases; unmatched bases: 11. The CDR3 sequence is CASSLRTGTGYNEQFF. The CDR3 DNA reads as TGTGCCAGCAGCCTCAGGACAGGAACGGGTTACAATGAGCAGTTCTTC.

The genes are TRBV28 and TRBJ1-1, with D possibly being TRBD1 (5 bases). Germline values: CDR1 MDHEN, CDR2 SYDVKM. This CDR3 spans 13 amino acids. The V gene lost 5 bases and the J gene lost 1 base, with 8 bases spanning the gap. As DNA, the CDR3 is TGTGCCAGCAGTACGGGACCGAACACTGAAGCTTTCTTT. Its protein is CASSTGPNTEAFF. Drawing the rest from reference TRBV28 and TRBJ1-1, the complete variable domain is DVKVTQSSRYLVKRTGEKVFLECVQDMDHENMFWYRQDPGLGLRLIYFSYDVKMKEKGDIPEGYSVSREKKERFSLILESASTNQTSMYLCASSTGPNTEAFFGQGTRLTVV.